This T cell receptor beta chain was captured by sequencing in a study of spatial heterogeneity in lung cancer. TCRdb used MiXCR to reprocess the 5' RACE reads, holding one entry per CDR3 protein. The sample has tens of thousands of distinct CDR3 sequences; roughly 13% are singletons. Germline V CDR1 and CDR2: MNHEY, SVGEGT. CDR3 length equals 16 residues. The trim removed 4 bases at V and 2 bases at J, leaving 11 bases unmatched. This clonotype was picked up a small number of times. The time point was: sample taken at primary tumor resection. Unsorted samples of tumor, nontumor lung or frozen PBMC had their whole RNA sequenced.

The receptor was isolated from a male donor with early-stage non-small cell lung cancer. The chain carries TRBV6-2 or TRBV6-3 and TRBJ2-7; 7 nucleotides line up with TRBD1. Sequenced material: PBMCs, taken at surgery. CDR3 amino acids: CASSFRGDRATYEQYF. In DNA, the CDR3 is TGTGCCAGCAGTTTCAGGGGCGACAGGGCTACCTACGAGCAGTACTTC.